The 32 T cell receptor beta chains presented below share a single source sample, sequenced in a study of cytotoxic CD8 clonotypes in ibrutinib-treated CLL. Sequencing was performed with immunoSEQ multiplex PCR; in TCRdb, only in-frame clones are kept and a portion is missing. The repertoire holds around 330,000 clones, about 64% seen once, with roughly 6.8% in the top ten. The source was PBMCs, collected after 36 months of ibrutinib treatment. The receptors come from a human donor with chronic lymphocytic leukemia.

The chain carries TRBV5-1 and TRBJ2-5; D might be TRBD1 (6 bases). Trimming removed 2 bases from V and 10 bases from J, with 18 bases in between. There are 14 residues in the CDR3. Germline-derived CDR1 and CDR2 are SGHRS and YFSETQ. The CDR3: CASSFYGTGDIQYF. The CDR3 DNA reads as TGCGCCAGCAGCTTCTACGGGACCGGGGACATCCAGTACTTC. The full variable domain, with the rest looked up from reference TRBV5-1 and TRBJ2-5, is KAGVTQTPRYLIKTRGQQVTLSCSPISGHRSVSWYQQTPGQGLQFLFEYFSETQRNKGNFPGRFSGRQFSNSRSEMNVSTLELGDSALYLCASSFYGTGDIQYFGPGTRLLVL.

The rearrangement joins TRBV7-2 to TRBJ2-7; 15 bases fit TRBD2. The CDR3 is made up of 14 amino acids. V lost 5 bases to trimming and J lost 11 bases; unmatched junction nucleotides: 7. Germline CDR1 reads SGHTA; CDR2 reads FQGNSA. CDR3 sequence: CASSLRTSGRVKYF. CDR3 coding DNA: TGTGCCAGCAGCCTTAGGACTAGCGGGAGGGTAAAGTACTTC.

The chain recombines TRBV5-1 with TRBJ2-3, with TRBD2 matching over 10 bases. The CDR3 length is 16 residues. The germline V gene has CDR1 SGHRS and CDR2 YFSETQ. The V and J ends lost 4 bases and 2 bases, in that order; junction bases with no gene match: 7. CDR3: CASSLTSGVFTDTQYF. The DNA of the CDR3 is TGCGCCAGCAGCCTCACTAGCGGGGTCTTCACAGATACGCAGTATTTT.

This sequence joins TRBV6-6 and TRBJ2-4; D is possibly TRBD2 (6 bases). V dropped 7 bases and J dropped 0 bases, with 13 bases sitting between them. The CDR3 is 15 amino acids. In germline, CDR1 is MNHNY, CDR2 SVGAGI (reference sequence). The CDR3 nucleotides read TGTGCCAGCAAGGGCGGGGTGCTAGCCAAAAACATTCAGTACTTC. Amino acids: CASKGGVLAKNIQYF.

The J gene is TRBJ2-3, the V gene TRBV5-4, with 8 bases matching TRBD1. CDR1 and CDR2 (germline): SGHNT, YYREEE (reference sequence). The trim removed 3 bases at V and 3 bases at J, leaving 9 bases unmatched. The CDR3 runs to 16 residues. The CDR3 protein is CASSSGQGRTTDTQYF. The CDR3 DNA reads TGTGCCAGCAGCTCAGGACAGGGTAGAACAACAGATACGCAGTATTTT.

This chain links TRBV7-3 with TRBJ2-3; 7 bases are a match to TRBD2. The CDR3 is 18 amino acids. In germline, CDR1 is SGHTA, CDR2 FQGTGA. The V gene end was trimmed by 1 base and the J gene end by 1 base; junction bases not matched to a gene: 11. CDR3 sequence: CASSLRPLAGDGTDTQYF. For the CDR3, the DNA is TGTGCCAGCAGCTTAAGGCCACTGGCGGGGGACGGCACAGATACGCAGTATTTT.

In this sample, this clone turned up a few times. The chain combines TRBV4-1 with TRBJ2-3; D is perhaps TRBD1 (6 bases). The germline V gene encodes CDR1 MGHRA and CDR2 YSYEKL. The CDR3 consists of 15 residues. The V end was cut by 3 bases, the J end by 3 bases, with 13 bases between. This chain's CDR3 is CASSQSGTRTDTQYF. CDR3 bases: TGCGCCAGCAGCCAGTCCGGGACACGGACAGATACGCAGTATTTT.

This clone was found a few times. J is TRBJ1-2 and V is TRBV7-2, with D unresolved. Germline V lookup: CDR1 SGHTA, CDR2 FQGNSA. The CDR3 has 13 residues. Trimming pared 2 bases from V and 4 bases from J, leaving 8 bases between. The chain's CDR3 is CASSLSLTYGYTF. In DNA form, the CDR3 reads TGTGCCAGCAGCTTAAGCCTGACCTATGGCTACACCTTC.

The gene calls are TRBV18 and TRBJ2-7; maybe TRBD1 (6 bases). Per the germline V gene, CDR1 is KGHSH and CDR2 is LQKENI. With 5 bases removed from V and 4 bases from J, the gap between germline ends came to 12 bases. This CDR3 has 13 amino acids. This chain's CDR3 is CASSSIRGYEQYF. Written as DNA, the CDR3 is TGTGCCAGCTCATCAATCAGGGGTTACGAGCAGTACTTC.

This clone has more than one count but fewer than ten. J is TRBJ2-3 and V is TRBV20-1, with D unclear. The CDR3 spans 11 residues. V shed 0 bases and J shed 5 bases, with 3 bases lying between them. Germline-derived CDR1 and CDR2 are DFQATT and SNEGSKA (reference sequence). The CDR3 coding sequence is TGCAGTGCTAGAGATGTAGATACGCAGTATTTT. Its translation: CSARDVDTQYF.

This clone has more than one count but fewer than ten. The J gene is TRBJ2-3, the V gene TRBV5-1; possibly TRBD1 for D (8 bases). Germline V gene lookup returns CDR1 SGHRS and CDR2 YFSETQ. Trimming shortened V by 3 bases and J by 2 bases, and 13 bases separated the two germline ends. The CDR3 loop spans 15 amino acids. The CDR3 region has the DNA TGCGCCAGCAGCTCCACAGGGGGGGCCACAGATACGCAGTATTTT. Its protein product is CASSSTGGATDTQYF.

The V call is TRBV12-5, the J call TRBJ2-1; D is uncertain. Trimming removed 0 bases at V and 11 bases at J, with 14 bases between. The CDR3 consists of 14 residues. Per germline, CDR1 LGHNT and CDR2 FRNRAP. The CDR3 is CASGLVGITRQQFF. The DNA of the CDR3 is TGTGCTAGTGGTTTGGTAGGAATAACCCGTCAGCAGTTCTTC.

The V call is TRBV5-1, the J call TRBJ1-2; D gene unclear. The CDR3 has 15 residues. Trimming removed 0 bases from V and 1 base from J, with 10 bases in between. Germline CDR1 and CDR2: SGHRS and YFSETQ. The CDR3 region is CASSLAAGNNYGYTF. The CDR3 DNA reads as TGCGCCAGCAGCTTGGCCGCGGGGAATAACTATGGCTACACCTTC.

The chain couples TRBV4-3 to TRBJ2-7; possible D gene TRBD2, 6 bases. The CDR3 is 18 amino acids. The V end was cut by 0 bases, the J end by 5 bases, with 23 bases between. CDR1 and CDR2 from the germline V gene are LGHNA and YSLEER. For the CDR3, the DNA is TGCGCCAGCAGCCAAGAACTGACGGCGGGACTTCTTGGGGACGAGCAGTACTTC. It specifies CASSQELTAGLLGDEQYF.

The chain carries TRBV28 and TRBJ2-2, with D maybe TRBD1 (5 bases). Per the germline V gene, CDR1 is MDHEN and CDR2 is SYDVKM. The CDR3 is 14 residues long. With 8 bases removed from V and 5 bases from J, the gap between germline ends came to 15 bases. In nucleotides, the CDR3 is TGTGCCAGCTCTAGGGGTATATTGACCGGGGAGCTGTTTTTT. It yields the protein CASSRGILTGELFF.

The rearrangement uses TRBV13 and TRBJ1-5; D remains ambiguous. This CDR3 contains 15 residues. Trimming took off 1 base at V and 2 bases at J, with 9 bases between the two ends. Germline assignment: CDR1 PRHDT and CDR2 FYEKMQ (reference sequence). The CDR3 DNA sequence: TGTGCCAGCAGCTTAGCTGGGGAAGGCAATCAGCCCCAGCATTTT. Its protein product is CASSLAGEGNQPQHF.

V gene TRBV27 combines with J gene TRBJ2-7; tentative D call: TRBD1 (6 bases). This CDR3 region has 13 residues. The germline V and J ends were trimmed by 3 bases and 4 bases, with 10 bases remaining between them. Germline CDR1 is MNHEY and CDR2 is SMNVEV (reference sequence). CDR3 nucleotide sequence: TGTGCCAGCAGTTTCTTCAGGGGATACGAGCAGTACTTC. Residues: CASSFFRGYEQYF.

This sequence joins TRBV7-3 and TRBJ1-6; D is undetermined. Germline lookup yields CDR1 SGHTA and CDR2 FQGTGA. Trimming shortened V by 6 bases and J by 8 bases, and 11 bases separated the two germline ends. The CDR3 contains 13 residues. This CDR3 is CASRSGVDSPLHF. DNA of the CDR3: TGTGCCAGCAGATCAGGAGTGGATTCACCCCTCCACTTT.

This clone was seen only a few times. The V gene is TRBV4-3, the J gene TRBJ2-7, with D maybe TRBD1 (5 bases). Germline V gene lookup returns CDR1 LGHNA and CDR2 YSLEER. This CDR3 region has 15 residues. The CDR3 loop is CAVPDLRVQSYEQYF. The CDR3 DNA reads TGCGCTGTTCCCGATCTCAGGGTCCAATCCTACGAGCAGTACTTC.

The chain combines TRBV5-4 with TRBJ1-1; 8 nucleotides align to TRBD1. Germline values: CDR1 SGHNT, CDR2 YYREEE (reference sequence). This CDR3 spans 15 amino acids. The trim removed 9 bases at V and 4 bases at J, leaving 14 bases unmatched. DNA of the CDR3: TGTGCCACCTTGGGGCAGGGGGCTTTGGGCACTGAAGCTTTCTTT. Amino acid sequence: CATLGQGALGTEAFF.

The rearrangement joins TRBV5-1 to TRBJ2-7; no reliable D call. V was shortened by 2 bases and J by 3 bases, with 6 bases between the two germline ends. The CDR3 runs 12 residues. Germline-derived CDR1 and CDR2 are SGHRS and YFSETQ. The CDR3 DNA follows: TGCGCCAGCAGCTTTGACGACTACGAGCAGTACTTC. It is translated as CASSFDDYEQYF.

The gene calls are TRBV5-1 and TRBJ1-2; 8 nucleotides line up with TRBD1. Germline CDR1 SGHRS, CDR2 YFSETQ. The V segment lost 3 bases and the J segment 4 bases; nucleotides outside the gene matches: 11. The CDR3 runs to 16 residues. CDR3 DNA sequence: TGCGCCAGCAGCTCCCTACAGGGGGAGAATGGCTATGGCTACACCTTC. This codes for CASSSLQGENGYGYTF.

This chain uses TRBV7-8 with TRBJ2-7, with 9 nucleotides matching TRBD2. V gave up 5 bases and J gave up 3 bases; unmatched junction bases: 5. CDR3 length: 14 amino acids. Germline CDR1 is SGHVS and CDR2 is FQNEAQ. CDR3 DNA: TGTGCCAGCAGCCCCGCTAGCGGGGACTACGAGCAGTACTTC. Translated, it gives CASSPASGDYEQYF. Full variable domain (remainder filled in from reference TRBV7-8 and TRBJ2-7): GAGVSQSPRYKVAKRGQDVALRCDPISGHVSLFWYQQALGQGPEFLTYFQNEAQLDKSGLPSDRFFAERPEGSVSTLKIQRTQQEDSAVYLCASSPASGDYEQYFGPGTRLTVT.

The V gene is TRBV28, the J gene TRBJ1-5; the match to TRBD1 covers 9 bases. Germline V gene sequence: CDR1 MDHEN, CDR2 SYDVKM. Trimming took 1 base from V and 4 from J; bases not matched to a gene: 14. This CDR3 spans 19 amino acids. CDR3 protein: CASSLFPVLNRGLNQPQHF. Written as DNA, the CDR3 is TGTGCCAGCAGTTTATTTCCGGTCCTAAACAGGGGGCTAAATCAGCCCCAGCATTTT.

The chain has TRBV7-3 and TRBJ2-4; possibly TRBD1 for D (5 bases). Per germline, CDR1 SGHTA and CDR2 FQGTGA. V lost 2 bases, J lost 5 bases, and 7 bases lay in between. This CDR3 has 13 residues. CDR3 amino acids: CASSLDRENIQYF. The CDR3 nucleotides read TGTGCCAGCAGCTTAGACAGAGAAAACATTCAGTACTTC.

This clone was detected a few times. The V and J genes are TRBV7-9 and TRBJ2-4, with a weak D call TRBD1 (6 bases). Germline loops: CDR1 SEHNR, CDR2 FQNEAQ (reference sequence). Deletions cut 6 bases from V and 0 bases from J, with 6 bases between. The CDR3 is made up of 13 amino acids. The CDR3 sequence: CASRDRAKNIQYF. The CDR3 DNA reads TGTGCCAGCAGGGACAGAGCCAAAAACATTCAGTACTTC.

The chain joins TRBV9 to TRBJ2-3; D possibly uses TRBD1 or TRBD2 (5 bases each). Trimming removed 0 bases at V and 0 bases at J, with 11 bases between. Germline-derived CDR1 and CDR2 are SGDLS and YYNGEE. The CDR3 has 16 amino acids. CDR3 region: CASSVGFRDSTDTQYF. CDR3 sequence (DNA): TGTGCCAGCAGCGTAGGGTTCAGGGACAGCACAGATACGCAGTATTTT.

This chain connects TRBV6-6 to TRBJ2-1, with unresolved D. The CDR3 is made up of 16 amino acids. The germline V and J ends were trimmed by 2 bases and 0 bases, with 11 bases remaining between them. Germline values: CDR1 MNHNY, CDR2 SVGAGI (reference sequence). CDR3 protein: CASSYGLFSSYNEQFF. The CDR3, as DNA: TGTGCCAGCAGTTACGGGTTATTCAGCTCCTACAATGAGCAGTTCTTC.

The V call is TRBV9, the J call TRBJ2-2; a possible D gene is TRBD1 (6 bases). V dropped 3 bases and J dropped 6 bases, with 9 bases sitting between them. CDR3 length equals 13 residues. CDR1 and CDR2 from the germline V gene are SGDLS and YYNGEE. The CDR3 reads CASSAHRAGELFF. CDR3 coding DNA: TGTGCCAGCAGCGCACACAGGGCCGGGGAGCTGTTTTTT.

The genes are TRBV5-6 and TRBJ2-6; 7 bases match TRBD2. Trimming took 6 bases from V and 0 from J; bases not matched to a gene: 12. The germline gives CDR1 SGHDT, CDR2 YYEEEE. The CDR3 is 18 amino acids. The DNA of the CDR3 is TGTGCCAGCATCCGGGGGGAGACCCGGCTCTCTGGGGCCAACGTCCTGACTTTC. This translates into CASIRGETRLSGANVLTF.

J is TRBJ1-4 and V is TRBV28; D is uncertain. The germline V and J ends were trimmed by 5 bases and 1 base, with 11 bases remaining between them. CDR1 is MDHEN and CDR2 is SYDVKM in the germline V gene. This CDR3 is built from 15 residues. The CDR3 DNA reads TGTGCCAGCAGTACCCCCCGGAGAACTAATGAAAAACTGTTTTTT. Translating gives CASSTPRRTNEKLFF.

The chain carries TRBV7-8 and TRBJ1-3; no clear D gene. Trimming removed 0 bases at V and 0 bases at J, with 12 bases between. The germline CDR1 and CDR2 sequences are SGHVS and FQNEAQ. The CDR3 runs to 17 residues. The CDR3 DNA is TGTGCCAGCAGCTTAGCGCCACAGATACCCTCTGGAAACACCATATATTTT. It is translated as CASSLAPQIPSGNTIYF.